The clone carrying this T cell receptor (beta chain) was seen at least ten times. Its cognate antigen is unknown. RNA transcripts provided the source from which TCR beta CDR3 regions were amplified. The HTBI primer set drove a first-round RT-PCR of the TCR CDR3. A single record per CDR3 protein comes from TCRdb applying MiXCR to the multiplex PCR reads. The repertoire holds about 350,000 distinct CDR3 sequences, about 15% seen once, with almost 35% in the top ten. The data derive from a study of T cells in Graves' hyperthyroidism and ophthalmopathy. Drawn at first hyperthyroidism diagnosis, the blood sample preceded any ophthalmopathy symptoms. Broader study findings: Median prediction lead before ophthalmopathy onset was about 6.5 months with the model. Blood also showed most of the thyroid clonotypes that were expanded above 0.001.

This CDR3 has 13 residues. Germline V CDR1 and CDR2: MDHEN, SYDVKM. V trimming: 6 bases; J trimming: 4 bases; junction bases outside the gene matches: 3. Sequencing was carried out using blood. V gene TRBV28 combines with J gene TRBJ2-1; 7 bases agree with TRBD2. The origin of this receptor is a woman in her 30s with Graves' hyperthyroidism that later progressed to Graves' ophthalmopathy. Written as DNA, the CDR3 is TGTGCCAGCAGGGGGACTACATACAATGAGCAGTTCTTC. This sequence encodes CASRGTTYNEQFF.